The 31 T cell receptor beta chains presented below share a single source sample, sequenced in a study of PD-L1 blockade in urothelial cancer. Sample time point: peripheral blood 6 weeks after treatment start. Profiling relied on immunoSEQ multiplex PCR, and the TCRdb table lists in-frame clones only, not all of them. The sample shows around 19,000 clones, about 83% of them seen only once. Material: PBMCs, obtained around atezolizumab (anti-PD-L1) treatment. These receptor sequences come from a man aged 50-60 years with urothelial cancer.

The genes are TRBV10-2 and TRBJ2-7; the D gene is possibly TRBD2 (7 bases). With 3 bases removed from V and 0 bases from J, the gap between germline ends came to 15 bases. Germline V gene sequence: CDR1 WSHSY, CDR2 SAAADI. The CDR3 runs 16 residues. In DNA, the CDR3 is TGCGCCAGCAGTGATTTCGGGGGGCCCATCTCCTACGAGCAGTACGTC. It codes for CASSDFGGPISYEQYV.

This chain links TRBV7-2 with TRBJ1-2; D call uncertain. Germline-derived CDR1 and CDR2 are SGHTA and FQGNSA. V shed 1 base and J shed 5 bases, with 5 bases lying between them. This CDR3 comprises 12 residues. CDR3 loop: CASSLDGYGYTF. Written as DNA, the CDR3 is TGTGCCAGCAGCTTAGACGGTTATGGCTACACCTTC.

This clone has just one count. The gene calls are TRBV15 and TRBJ2-2; 7 nucleotides agree with TRBD1. V gave up 3 bases and J gave up 6 bases; unmatched junction bases: 10. This CDR3 is built from 16 residues. CDR1 is LNHNV, CDR2 YYDKDF, per germline (reference sequence). Written as DNA, the CDR3 is TGTGCCACCAGCAGGCAGCCGACAGGGTGGTCCGGGGAGCTGTTTTTT. This gives the protein CATSRQPTGWSGELFF.

The CDR3 DNA is TGTGCCAGCCGTCGGGACTTCAATCAGCCCCAGCATTTT. It translates to CASRRDFNQPQHF. The V and J genes are TRBV2 and TRBJ1-5, with D perhaps matching TRBD1 (5 bases). Germline CDR1 is SNHLY and CDR2 is FYNNEI. This CDR3 spans 13 amino acids. V was trimmed by 8 bases and J by 3 bases, leaving 11 bases between them.

The rearrangement joins TRBV6-5 to TRBJ1-2; no clear D gene. Germline CDR1 is MNHEY and CDR2 is SVGAGI. Trimming took off 5 bases at V and 0 bases at J, with 7 bases between the two ends. The CDR3 loop spans 13 amino acids. This CDR3 reads CASSASANYGYTF. The CDR3 DNA follows: TGTGCCAGCAGTGCCAGCGCTAACTATGGCTACACCTTC.

V is TRBV6-1 and J is TRBJ1-1, with D perhaps matching TRBD1 (6 bases). CDR3 length: 17 residues. The V and J ends lost 4 bases and 5 bases respectively, with 23 bases between them. Germline lookup yields CDR1 MNHNS and CDR2 SASEGT. Written as DNA, the CDR3 is TGTGCCAGCAGTGGACGGACAGATTCTGTCCCCGAAACTGAAGCTTTCTTT. Translation: CASSGRTDSVPETEAFF.

This chain uses TRBV25-1 with TRBJ1-2; D is unresolved. Germline-derived CDR1 and CDR2 are MGHDK and SYGVNS. The V and J ends lost 0 bases and 7 bases respectively, with 6 bases between them. The CDR3 runs to 12 residues. CDR3 bases: TGTGCCAGCAGTGAATACAGGCTTGGCTACACCTTC. This translates into CASSEYRLGYTF.

In this sample, this clone turned up a few times. The rearrangement joins TRBV7-2 to TRBJ2-1; possible D gene TRBD1, 6 bases. The germline gives CDR1 SGHTA, CDR2 FQGNSA. Trimming took off 5 bases at V and 7 bases at J, with 12 bases between the two ends. This CDR3 has 13 residues. The CDR3 loop is CASSGATGNEQFF. The CDR3 DNA follows: TGTGCCAGCAGCGGGGCAACAGGGAATGAGCAGTTCTTC.

The chain carries TRBV15 and TRBJ1-5, with 8 bases identical to TRBD1. CDR3 length equals 19 residues. Germline V CDR1 and CDR2: LNHNV, YYDKDF (reference sequence). The V and J ends lost 5 bases and 5 bases, in that order; junction bases with no gene match: 20. CDR3 coding DNA: TGTGCCACCAGCCGGACCCACCAGACAGGGGCGTTCGGCGATCAGCCCCAGCATTTT. Translated, it gives CATSRTHQTGAFGDQPQHF.

V and J are TRBV2 and TRBJ2-3, with a tentative D call TRBD2 (6 bases). Trimming took 1 base from V and 0 from J, leaving 8 bases between them. Per germline, CDR1 SNHLY and CDR2 FYNNEI. The CDR3 runs to 15 residues. CDR3 nucleotides: TGTGCCAGCAGTGAAGGGGGACTGAGCACAGATACGCAGTATTTT. Encoded protein: CASSEGGLSTDTQYF.

V usage is TRBV6-6 and J usage is TRBJ1-6; D is ambiguous. Germline V gene lookup returns CDR1 MNHNY and CDR2 SVGAGI (reference sequence). There are 16 residues in the CDR3. Trimming removed 2 bases from V and 7 bases from J, with 15 bases in between. CDR3 DNA: TGTGCCAGCAGTTACATCCCGCGATCCCGAAATTCACCCCTCCACTTT. This translates into CASSYIPRSRNSPLHF.

Only a few counts were recorded for this clone. The rearrangement uses TRBV7-9 and TRBJ1-5, with 7 bases that match TRBD1. Germline V gene data show CDR1 as SEHNR and CDR2 as FQNEAQ (reference sequence). J was trimmed by 6 bases and V by 5 bases; bases with no gene match: 7. This CDR3 region has 14 residues. In DNA form, the CDR3 reads TGTGCCAGCAGCCCTACAGGGGTGGTTCAGCCCCAGCATTTT. It specifies CASSPTGVVQPQHF.

V and J are TRBV11-2 and TRBJ1-1; 9 nucleotides match TRBD1. Trimming cost V 6 bases and J 4 bases; bases outside gene matches: 9. Per germline, CDR1 SGHAT and CDR2 FQNNGV. The CDR3 is made up of 15 amino acids. The CDR3 DNA follows: TGTGCCAGCAGTAGGCCAGACAGGGGGGGCACTGAAGCTTTCTTT. It is translated as CASSRPDRGGTEAFF. Together with reference TRBV11-2 and TRBJ1-1, the CDR3 gives the full variable domain: EAGVAQSPRYKIIEKRQSVAFWCNPISGHATLYWYQQILGQGPKLLIQFQNNGVVDDSQLPKDRFSAERLKGVDSTLKIQPAKLEDSAVYLCASSRPDRGGTEAFFGQGTRLTVV.

CDR3: CASRERGRTDTQYF. DNA of the CDR3: TGTGCCAGTAGGGAGCGGGGGAGGACAGATACGCAGTATTTT. This chain joins TRBV19 and TRBJ2-3; 8 bases fit TRBD2. The germline V gene has CDR1 LNHDA and CDR2 SQIVND (reference sequence). The CDR3 covers 14 residues. J was trimmed by 3 bases and V by 6 bases; bases with no gene match: 5.

The genes are TRBV2 and TRBJ2-7; D is perhaps TRBD1 (5 bases). The CDR3 extends over 15 amino acids. Germline-derived CDR1 and CDR2 are SNHLY and FYNNEI. Trimming pared 1 base from V and 2 bases from J, leaving 12 bases between. The CDR3 region has the DNA TGTGCCAGCAGTGAAGAGTGGGGCGCGGCCTACGAGCAGTACTTC. Translating gives CASSEEWGAAYEQYF.

This chain connects TRBV5-1 to TRBJ2-1, with TRBD2 matching over 8 bases. Looked up from germline, CDR1 is SGHRS and CDR2 is YFSETQ. The V segment lost 2 bases and the J segment 10 bases; nucleotides outside the gene matches: 8. CDR3 size: 14 residues. CDR3 DNA sequence: TGCGCCAGCAGCTTAGTGCGGGAGGAGGGGGAGCAGTTCTTC. Its protein product is CASSLVREEGEQFF.

V is TRBV27 and J is TRBJ1-1; TRBD1 might be the D (5 bases). CDR3 length equals 16 residues. V shed 5 bases and J shed 0 bases, with 16 bases lying between them. Germline CDR1 and CDR2: MNHEY and SMNVEV (reference sequence). CDR3: CASSHRTSDMNTEAFF. The CDR3 DNA is TGTGCCAGCAGTCACAGGACGTCGGATATGAACACTGAAGCTTTCTTT.

The chain links TRBV4-2 to TRBJ2-3; 12 nucleotides agree with TRBD2. Germline CDR1 reads LGHNA; CDR2 reads YNFKEQ. J gave up 2 bases and V 5 bases, and 2 bases lay outside the gene matches. The CDR3 is 15 residues long. The CDR3, as DNA: TGTGCCAGCAGCTCTAGCGGGGGGGCCACAGATACGCAGTATTTT. Amino acid sequence: CASSSSGGATDTQYF.

This chain connects TRBV14 to TRBJ2-5, with 8 bases aligning to TRBD2. J was trimmed by 1 base and V by 0 bases; bases with no gene match: 7. The CDR3 sequence is 17 residues long. Germline V gives CDR1 SGHDN, CDR2 FVKESK. The CDR3 DNA sequence: TGTGCCAGCAGCCAAGACTCGGGCGGGGGGCCCCAAGAGACCCAGTACTTC. Its protein is CASSQDSGGGPQETQYF.

The rearrangement uses TRBV11-3 and TRBJ2-5, with 8 bases lining up with TRBD2. V was pared by 3 bases and J by 3 bases, with 6 bases of the junction left unmatched. This CDR3 is 15 amino acids long. Germline V gives CDR1 SGHNT, CDR2 YENEEA. CDR3 loop: CASSLQGSGEETQYF. As DNA, the CDR3 is TGTGCCAGCAGCTTGCAGGGTAGCGGGGAAGAGACCCAGTACTTC.

There are a few counts of this clone. CDR3 sequence (DNA): TGTGCCAGCAGCTTCGGTCGCTATGGCTACACCTTC. Protein: CASSFGRYGYTF. The rearrangement joins TRBV11-1 to TRBJ1-2; D remains ambiguous. Between the trimmed V and J ends, which lost 3 bases and 4 bases, there was a span of 6 bases. The CDR3 extends over 12 amino acids. Germline V gene lookup returns CDR1 SGHAT and CDR2 FQDESV (reference sequence).

This chain joins TRBV15 and TRBJ1-1, with no clear D. Per the germline V gene, CDR1 is LNHNV and CDR2 is YYDKDF (reference sequence). This CDR3 contains 15 residues. V shed 2 bases and J shed 0 bases, with 10 bases lying between them. The chain's CDR3 is CATSRLIGLNTEAFF. The CDR3, as DNA: TGTGCCACCAGCAGATTGATCGGTTTGAACACTGAAGCTTTCTTT.

The V call is TRBV5-1, the J call TRBJ1-3, with D uncertain. From germline, CDR1 is SGHRS and CDR2 YFSETQ. Deletions cut 3 bases from V and 2 bases from J, with 6 bases between. The length of the CDR3 is 13 residues. Here the CDR3 DNA reads TGCGCCAGCAGCTCCTCCCCTGGAAACACCATATATTTT. It specifies CASSSSPGNTIYF. The full variable domain, completed using reference TRBV5-1 and TRBJ1-3, is KAGVTQTPRYLIKTRGQQVTLSCSPISGHRSVSWYQQTPGQGLQFLFEYFSETQRNKGNFPGRFSGRQFSNSRSEMNVSTLELGDSALYLCASSSSPGNTIYFGEGSWLTVV.

Written as DNA, the CDR3 is TGTGCCAGCAGCGTAGTGTCTAGCGGGAGCGATGAGCAGTTCTTC. It specifies CASSVVSSGSDEQFF. This sequence joins TRBV9 and TRBJ2-1; 10 bases map to TRBD2. The CDR3 totals 15 residues. V gave up 0 bases and J gave up 8 bases; unmatched junction bases: 5. Germline V CDR1 and CDR2: SGDLS, YYNGEE.

The rearrangement uses TRBV4-1 and TRBJ2-1, with TRBD2 matching over 7 bases. The CDR3 totals 15 residues. From germline, CDR1 is MGHRA and CDR2 YSYEKL. The trim removed 2 bases at V and 7 bases at J, leaving 8 bases unmatched. The CDR3 is CASSQREAVGNEQFF. Written as DNA, the CDR3 is TGCGCCAGCAGCCAACGGGAGGCGGTCGGGAATGAGCAGTTCTTC.

The table lists this clone with a few counts. This chain joins TRBV9 and TRBJ1-3; a possible D gene is TRBD1 (5 bases). CDR1 and CDR2 from the germline V gene are SGDLS and YYNGEE. The CDR3 runs to 15 residues. V lost 0 bases and J lost 3, with 10 bases in between. CDR3 sequence reads: CASSVASGYGNTIYF. The CDR3, as DNA: TGTGCCAGCAGCGTAGCATCAGGGTATGGAAACACCATATATTTT.

V usage is TRBV11-2 and J usage is TRBJ1-4; D possibly corresponds to TRBD1 (6 bases). CDR3 length: 16 residues. The ends were cut back, 5 bases at V and 3 bases at J, with 16 bases in the middle. CDR1 is SGHAT and CDR2 is FQNNGV in the germline V gene. The CDR3 DNA follows: TGTGCCAGCAGCCCACGGGGGGGCGGGTCTAATGAAAAACTGTTTTTT. It yields the protein CASSPRGGGSNEKLFF. Combining the CDR3 with reference TRBV11-2 and TRBJ1-4 gives the whole variable domain EAGVAQSPRYKIIEKRQSVAFWCNPISGHATLYWYQQILGQGPKLLIQFQNNGVVDDSQLPKDRFSAERLKGVDSTLKIQPAKLEDSAVYLCASSPRGGGSNEKLFFGSGTQLSVL.

The rearrangement joins TRBV5-1 to TRBJ2-2; tentative D call: TRBD1 (6 bases). V lost 4 bases and J lost 4, with 14 bases in between. CDR3 size: 15 residues. The germline CDR1 and CDR2 sequences are SGHRS and YFSETQ. CDR3 DNA sequence: TGCGCCAGCAGCGGAGATGGGGGCCGCACCGGGGAGCTGTTTTTT. It specifies CASSGDGGRTGELFF.

The sample holds a few counts of this clone. The chain recombines TRBV5-1 with TRBJ2-5; no clear D. This CDR3 region has 13 residues. Trimming removed 0 bases at V and 4 bases at J, with 7 bases between. Per the germline V gene, CDR1 is SGHRS and CDR2 is YFSETQ. The CDR3 loop is CASSLGLGETQYF. The CDR3 bases are TGCGCCAGCAGCTTGGGTCTCGGAGAGACCCAGTACTTC. The whole variable domain, remainder taken from reference TRBV5-1 and TRBJ2-5, is KAGVTQTPRYLIKTRGQQVTLSCSPISGHRSVSWYQQTPGQGLQFLFEYFSETQRNKGNFPGRFSGRQFSNSRSEMNVSTLELGDSALYLCASSLGLGETQYFGPGTRLLVL.

This chain uses TRBV28 with TRBJ1-2; perhaps TRBD1 as D (5 bases). Germline CDR1 and CDR2: MDHEN and SYDVKM. The CDR3 totals 14 residues. V shed 5 bases and J shed 6 bases, with 16 bases lying between them. The CDR3 coding sequence is TGTGCCAGCAGTCTCCCCACCGGGGGTAATGGCTACACCTTC. Its translation is CASSLPTGGNGYTF.

The gene calls are TRBV5-1 and TRBJ1-2, with 8 bases matching TRBD1. There are 15 residues in the CDR3. The V gene end was trimmed by 5 bases and the J gene end by 8 bases; junction bases not matched to a gene: 14. The germline V gene encodes CDR1 SGHRS and CDR2 YFSETQ. CDR3 sequence: CASRTLPGGNVGYTF. The CDR3 nucleotides are TGCGCCAGCAGGACCCTGCCAGGGGGCAATGTGGGCTACACCTTC.